This TCR beta chain emerged from a study of OX40 agonist ivuxolimab in advanced cancers. The trim removed 6 bases at V and 1 base at J, leaving 12 bases unmatched. This CDR3 contains 17 residues. CDR1 is WNHNN, CDR2 SYGVQD, per germline (reference sequence). This clone was seen just once. Using immunoSEQ multiplex PCR, the repertoire was profiled, and TCRdb retains in-frame clones only, with some absent. The data contain some 68,000 clones, 86% of them seen just once; the ten biggest clones take up less than 1.1%. Sample: CD4+ or CD8+ T cells sorted from blood, taken in a trial of the OX40 agonist ivuxolimab. This chain uses TRBV10-1 with TRBJ2-3; 8 bases fit TRBD2. The receptor was derived from an adult with an advanced solid tumor such as melanoma, head and neck, liver or kidney cancer. The CDR3 loop reads CASSAGLANHCTDTQYF. The DNA of the CDR3 is TGCGCCAGCAGCGCAGGACTAGCCAACCACTGCACAGATACGCAGTATTTT.